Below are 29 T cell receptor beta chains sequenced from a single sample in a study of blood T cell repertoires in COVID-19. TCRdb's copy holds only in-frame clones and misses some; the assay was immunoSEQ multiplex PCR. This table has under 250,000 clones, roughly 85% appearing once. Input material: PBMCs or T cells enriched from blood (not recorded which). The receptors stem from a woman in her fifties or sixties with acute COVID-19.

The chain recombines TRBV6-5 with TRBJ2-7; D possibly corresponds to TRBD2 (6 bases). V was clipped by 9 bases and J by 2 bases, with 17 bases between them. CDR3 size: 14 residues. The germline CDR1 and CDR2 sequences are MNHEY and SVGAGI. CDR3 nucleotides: TGTGCCAGTCAGCTATGGGGACTCCCCTACGAGCAGTACTTC. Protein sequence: CASQLWGLPYEQYF.

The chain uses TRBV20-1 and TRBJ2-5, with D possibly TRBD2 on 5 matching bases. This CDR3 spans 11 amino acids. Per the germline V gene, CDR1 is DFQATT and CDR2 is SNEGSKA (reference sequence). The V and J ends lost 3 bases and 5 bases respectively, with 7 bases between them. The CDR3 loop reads CSARRAETQYF. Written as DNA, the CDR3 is TGCAGTGCTAGGAGGGCGGAGACCCAGTACTTC.

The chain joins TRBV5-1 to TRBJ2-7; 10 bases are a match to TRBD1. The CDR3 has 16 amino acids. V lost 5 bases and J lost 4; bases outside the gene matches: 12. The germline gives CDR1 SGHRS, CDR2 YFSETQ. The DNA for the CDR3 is TGCGCCAGCAGACCCGATGGACAGGGGGGGTTGTACGAGCAGTACTTC. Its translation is CASRPDGQGGLYEQYF.

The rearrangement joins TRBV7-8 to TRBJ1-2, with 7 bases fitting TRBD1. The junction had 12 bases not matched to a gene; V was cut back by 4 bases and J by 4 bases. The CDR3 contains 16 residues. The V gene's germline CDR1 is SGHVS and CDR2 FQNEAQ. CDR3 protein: CASSYDPDRAFYGYTF. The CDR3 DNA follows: TGTGCCAGCAGCTATGACCCCGACAGGGCTTTCTATGGCTACACCTTC.

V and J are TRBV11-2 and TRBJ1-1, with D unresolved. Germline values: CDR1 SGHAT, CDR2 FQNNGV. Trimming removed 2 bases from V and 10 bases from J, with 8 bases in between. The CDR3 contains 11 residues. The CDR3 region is CASSLMGVAFF. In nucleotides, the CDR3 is TGTGCCAGCAGCTTAATGGGAGTAGCTTTCTTT. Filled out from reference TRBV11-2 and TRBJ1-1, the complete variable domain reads EAGVAQSPRYKIIEKRQSVAFWCNPISGHATLYWYQQILGQGPKLLIQFQNNGVVDDSQLPKDRFSAERLKGVDSTLKIQPAKLEDSAVYLCASSLMGVAFFGQGTRLTVV.

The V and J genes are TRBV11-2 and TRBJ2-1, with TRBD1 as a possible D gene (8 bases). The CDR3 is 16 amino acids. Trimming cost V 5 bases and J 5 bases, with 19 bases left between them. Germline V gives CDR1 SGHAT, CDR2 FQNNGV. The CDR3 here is CASSHGEGTGDNEQFF. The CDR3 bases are TGTGCCAGCAGCCATGGGGAGGGGACAGGAGACAATGAGCAGTTCTTC. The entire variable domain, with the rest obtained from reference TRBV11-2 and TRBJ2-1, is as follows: EAGVAQSPRYKIIEKRQSVAFWCNPISGHATLYWYQQILGQGPKLLIQFQNNGVVDDSQLPKDRFSAERLKGVDSTLKIQPAKLEDSAVYLCASSHGEGTGDNEQFFGPGTRLTVL.

DNA of the CDR3: TGTGCCAGCAGCGTTGAGCAGGGGGGCCCTGAAGCTTTCTTT. This sequence encodes CASSVEQGGPEAFF. The rearrangement joins TRBV9 to TRBJ1-1; 7 bases line up with TRBD1. The V gene end was trimmed by 2 bases and the J gene end by 6 bases; junction bases not matched to a gene: 7. There are 14 residues in the CDR3. Germline lookup yields CDR1 SGDLS and CDR2 YYNGEE. Supplemented by reference TRBV9 and TRBJ1-1, the full variable domain reads DSGVTQTPKHLITATGQRVTLRCSPRSGDLSVYWYQQSLDQGLQFLIQYYNGEERAKGNILERFSAQQFPDLHSELNLSSLELGDSALYFCASSVEQGGPEAFFGQGTRLTVV.

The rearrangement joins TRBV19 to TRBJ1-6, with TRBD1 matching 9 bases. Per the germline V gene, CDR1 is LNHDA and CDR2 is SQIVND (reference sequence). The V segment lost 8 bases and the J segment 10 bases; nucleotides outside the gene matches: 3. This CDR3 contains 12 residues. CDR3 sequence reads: CASGDRESPLHF. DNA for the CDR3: TGTGCCAGTGGGGACAGGGAGTCACCCCTCCACTTT.

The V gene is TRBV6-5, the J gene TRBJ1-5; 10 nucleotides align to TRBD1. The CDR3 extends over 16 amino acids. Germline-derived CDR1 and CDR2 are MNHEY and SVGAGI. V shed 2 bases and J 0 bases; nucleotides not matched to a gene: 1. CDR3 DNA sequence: TGTGCCAGCAGTTACGGGACAGGGGATAGCAATCAGCCCCAGCATTTT. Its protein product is CASSYGTGDSNQPQHF.

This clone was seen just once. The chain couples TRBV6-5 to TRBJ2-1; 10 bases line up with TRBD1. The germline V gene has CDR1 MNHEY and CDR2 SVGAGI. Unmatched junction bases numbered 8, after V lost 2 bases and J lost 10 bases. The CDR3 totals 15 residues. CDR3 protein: CASSYPGTGDREQFF. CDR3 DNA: TGTGCCAGCAGTTACCCCGGGACAGGGGATCGGGAGCAGTTCTTC.

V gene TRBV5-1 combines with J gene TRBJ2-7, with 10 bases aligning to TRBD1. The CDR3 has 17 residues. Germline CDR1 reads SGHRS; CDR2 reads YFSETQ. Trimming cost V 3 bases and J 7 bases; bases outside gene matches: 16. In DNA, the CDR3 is TGCGCCAGCAGCTCCCGGCGTAGGGGACAGGGGTTTTGGGAGCAGTACTTC. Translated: CASSSRRRGQGFWEQYF.

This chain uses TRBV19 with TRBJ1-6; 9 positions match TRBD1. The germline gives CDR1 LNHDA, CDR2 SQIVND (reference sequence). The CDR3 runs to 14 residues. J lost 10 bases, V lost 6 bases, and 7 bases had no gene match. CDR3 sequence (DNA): TGTGCCAGTAGGGGGACAGGGAATGGGTCACCCCTCCACTTT. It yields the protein CASRGTGNGSPLHF.

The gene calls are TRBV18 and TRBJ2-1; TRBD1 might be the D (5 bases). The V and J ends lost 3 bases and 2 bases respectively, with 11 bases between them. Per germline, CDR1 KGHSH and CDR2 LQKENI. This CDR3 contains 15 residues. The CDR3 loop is CASSPSQGPYNEQFF. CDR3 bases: TGTGCCAGCTCACCTAGCCAGGGCCCCTACAATGAGCAGTTCTTC.

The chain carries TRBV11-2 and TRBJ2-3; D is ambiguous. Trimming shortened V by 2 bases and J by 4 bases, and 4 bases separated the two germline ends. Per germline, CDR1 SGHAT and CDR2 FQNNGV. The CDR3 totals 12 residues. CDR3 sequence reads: CASSLLADTQYF. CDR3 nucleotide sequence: TGTGCCAGCAGCTTACTCGCAGATACGCAGTATTTT.

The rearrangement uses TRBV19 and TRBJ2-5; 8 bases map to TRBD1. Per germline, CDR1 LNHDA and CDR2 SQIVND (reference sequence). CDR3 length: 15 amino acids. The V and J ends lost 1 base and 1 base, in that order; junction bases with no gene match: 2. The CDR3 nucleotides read TGTGCCAGTAGTATAGTAGGACAGGGCCAAGAGACCCAGTACTTC. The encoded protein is CASSIVGQGQETQYF.

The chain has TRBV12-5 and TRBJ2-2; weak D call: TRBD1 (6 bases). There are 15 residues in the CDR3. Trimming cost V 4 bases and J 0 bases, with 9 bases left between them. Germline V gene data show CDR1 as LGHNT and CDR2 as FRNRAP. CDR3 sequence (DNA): TGTGCTAGTGGTTCCAAGGGGGCGAACACCGGGGAGCTGTTTTTT. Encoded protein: CASGSKGANTGELFF.

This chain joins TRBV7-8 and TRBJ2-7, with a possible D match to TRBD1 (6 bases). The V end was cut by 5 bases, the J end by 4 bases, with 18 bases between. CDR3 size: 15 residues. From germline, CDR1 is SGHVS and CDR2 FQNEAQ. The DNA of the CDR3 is TGTGCCAGCAGCCTGGGACAAGCCCTTACGTACGAGCAGTACTTC. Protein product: CASSLGQALTYEQYF.

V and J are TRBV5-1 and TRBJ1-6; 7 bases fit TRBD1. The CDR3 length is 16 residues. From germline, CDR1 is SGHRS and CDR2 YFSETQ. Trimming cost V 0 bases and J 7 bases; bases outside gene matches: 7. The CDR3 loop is CASSLDTGVKNSPLHF. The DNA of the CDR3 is TGCGCCAGCAGCTTGGATACAGGGGTGAAGAATTCACCCCTCCACTTT.

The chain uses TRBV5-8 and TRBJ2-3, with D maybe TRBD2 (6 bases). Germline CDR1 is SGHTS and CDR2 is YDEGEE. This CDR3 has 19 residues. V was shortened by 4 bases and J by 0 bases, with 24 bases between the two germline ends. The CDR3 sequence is CASSLYRGTELTSTDTQYF. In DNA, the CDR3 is TGTGCCAGCAGCCTATACCGGGGGACGGAGCTTACTAGCACAGATACGCAGTATTTT. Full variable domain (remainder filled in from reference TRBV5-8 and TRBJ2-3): EAGVTQSPTHLIKTRGQQATLRCSPISGHTSVYWYQQALGLGLQFLLWYDEGEERNRGNFPPRFSGRQFPNYSSELNVNALELEDSALYLCASSLYRGTELTSTDTQYFGPGTRLTVL.

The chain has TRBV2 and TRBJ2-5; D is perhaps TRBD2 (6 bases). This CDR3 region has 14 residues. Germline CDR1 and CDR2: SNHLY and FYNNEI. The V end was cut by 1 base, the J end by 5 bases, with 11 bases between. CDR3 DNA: TGTGCCAGCAGTGAAGTTGAGGAGGGGGAGACCCAGTACTTC. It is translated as CASSEVEEGETQYF.

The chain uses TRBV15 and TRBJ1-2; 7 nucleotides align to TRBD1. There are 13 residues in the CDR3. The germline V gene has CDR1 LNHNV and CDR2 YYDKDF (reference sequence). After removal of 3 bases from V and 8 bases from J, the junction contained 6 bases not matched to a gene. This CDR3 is CATSSRTGQGYTF. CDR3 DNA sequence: TGTGCCACCAGCAGCCGGACAGGACAGGGCTACACCTTC.

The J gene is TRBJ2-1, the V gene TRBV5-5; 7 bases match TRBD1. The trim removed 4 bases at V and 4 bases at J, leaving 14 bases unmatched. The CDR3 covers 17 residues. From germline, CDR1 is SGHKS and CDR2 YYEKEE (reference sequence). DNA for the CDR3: TGTGCCAGCAGCCCAAAGGCAGGGGGTTCCCCTTACAATGAGCAGTTCTTC. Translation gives CASSPKAGGSPYNEQFF.

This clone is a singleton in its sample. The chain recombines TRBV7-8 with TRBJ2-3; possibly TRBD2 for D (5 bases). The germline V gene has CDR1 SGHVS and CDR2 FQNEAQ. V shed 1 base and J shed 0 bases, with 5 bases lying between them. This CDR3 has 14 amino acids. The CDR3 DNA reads TGTGCCAGCAGCTTAGGGACTAGCACAGATACGCAGTATTTT. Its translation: CASSLGTSTDTQYF.

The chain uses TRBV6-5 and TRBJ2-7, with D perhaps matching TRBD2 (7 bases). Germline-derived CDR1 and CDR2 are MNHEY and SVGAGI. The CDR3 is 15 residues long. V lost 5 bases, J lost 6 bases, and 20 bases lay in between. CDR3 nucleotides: TGTGCCAGCAGTACGTCCGGGGGGCTATCGTTCGAGCAGTACTTC. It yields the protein CASSTSGGLSFEQYF.

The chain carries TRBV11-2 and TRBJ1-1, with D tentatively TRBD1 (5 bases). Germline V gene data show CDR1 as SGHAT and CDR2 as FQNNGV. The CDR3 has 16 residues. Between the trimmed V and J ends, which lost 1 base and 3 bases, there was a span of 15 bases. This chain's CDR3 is CASSLVEGRTDTEAFF. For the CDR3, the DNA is TGTGCCAGCAGCTTAGTCGAGGGGAGGACCGACACTGAAGCTTTCTTT.

The CDR3 coding sequence is TGCGCCAGCAGTGCAGGGGTTGGGGGGGAAGATACGCAGTATTTT. It specifies CASSAGVGGEDTQYF. The chain couples TRBV10-1 to TRBJ2-3, with a tentative D call TRBD2 (7 bases). Per the germline V gene, CDR1 is WNHNN and CDR2 is SYGVQD (reference sequence). This CDR3 has 15 residues. Trimming left V 4 bases short and J 5 bases short, with 16 bases between.

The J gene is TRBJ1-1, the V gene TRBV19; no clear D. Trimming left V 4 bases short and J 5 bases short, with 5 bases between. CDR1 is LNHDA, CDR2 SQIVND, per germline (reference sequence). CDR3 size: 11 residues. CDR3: CASSTETEAFF. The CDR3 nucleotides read TGTGCCAGTAGTACGGAGACTGAAGCTTTCTTT.

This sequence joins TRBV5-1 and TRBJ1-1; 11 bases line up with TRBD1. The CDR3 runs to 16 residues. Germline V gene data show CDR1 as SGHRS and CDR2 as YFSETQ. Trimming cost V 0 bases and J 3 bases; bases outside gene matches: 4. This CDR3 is CASSLGTGGADTEAFF. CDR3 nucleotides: TGCGCCAGCAGCTTGGGGACAGGGGGCGCAGACACTGAAGCTTTCTTT.

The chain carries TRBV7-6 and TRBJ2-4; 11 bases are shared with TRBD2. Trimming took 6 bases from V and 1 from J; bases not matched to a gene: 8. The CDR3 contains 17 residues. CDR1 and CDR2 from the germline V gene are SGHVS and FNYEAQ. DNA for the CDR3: TGTGCCAGCAGTCTACCTAGCGGGGGGAATGCCAAAAACATTCAGTACTTC. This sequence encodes CASSLPSGGNAKNIQYF.